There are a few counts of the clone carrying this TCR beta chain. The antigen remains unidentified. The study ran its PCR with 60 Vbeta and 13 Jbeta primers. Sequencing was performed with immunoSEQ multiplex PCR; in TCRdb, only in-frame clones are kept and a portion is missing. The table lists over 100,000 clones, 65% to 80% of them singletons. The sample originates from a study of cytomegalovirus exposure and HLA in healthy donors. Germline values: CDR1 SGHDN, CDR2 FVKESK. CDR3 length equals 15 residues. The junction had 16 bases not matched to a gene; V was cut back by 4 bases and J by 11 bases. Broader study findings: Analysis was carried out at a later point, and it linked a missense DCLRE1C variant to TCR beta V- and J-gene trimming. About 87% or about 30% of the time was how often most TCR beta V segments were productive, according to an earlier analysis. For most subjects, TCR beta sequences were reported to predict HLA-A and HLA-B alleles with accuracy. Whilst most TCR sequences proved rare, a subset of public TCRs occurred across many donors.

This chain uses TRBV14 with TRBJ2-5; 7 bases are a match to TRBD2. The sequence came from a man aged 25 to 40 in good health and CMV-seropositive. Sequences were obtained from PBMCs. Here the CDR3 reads CASSPRISRRREQYF. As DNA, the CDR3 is TGTGCCAGCAGCCCTCGTATAAGCCGACGGCGGGAGCAGTACTTC.